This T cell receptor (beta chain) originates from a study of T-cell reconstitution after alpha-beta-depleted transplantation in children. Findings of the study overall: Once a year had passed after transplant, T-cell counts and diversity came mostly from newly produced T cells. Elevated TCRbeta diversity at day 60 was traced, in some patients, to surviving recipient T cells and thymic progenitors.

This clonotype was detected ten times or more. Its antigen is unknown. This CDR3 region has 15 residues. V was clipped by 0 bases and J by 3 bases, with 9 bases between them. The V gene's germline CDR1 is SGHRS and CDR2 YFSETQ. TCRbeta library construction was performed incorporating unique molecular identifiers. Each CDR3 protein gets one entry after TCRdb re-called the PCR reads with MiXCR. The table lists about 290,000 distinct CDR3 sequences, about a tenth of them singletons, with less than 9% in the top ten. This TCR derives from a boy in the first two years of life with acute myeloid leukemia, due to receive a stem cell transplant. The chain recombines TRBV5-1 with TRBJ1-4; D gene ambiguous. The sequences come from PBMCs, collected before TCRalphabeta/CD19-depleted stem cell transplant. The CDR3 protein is CASSLALAPNEKLFF. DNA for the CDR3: TGCGCCAGCAGCTTGGCCTTGGCCCCTAATGAAAAACTGTTTTTT.